The clone carrying this T cell receptor (beta chain) turned up a few times. The target antigen is unknown. The data originate from a study of regulatory T cells in long-lasting Graves disease. In the study overall: Newly diagnosed Graves' patients took antithyroid drugs under 3 months. Study conclusions and caveats: Graves' patients with persistent disease showed TCR diversity lower than patients newly diagnosed.

The authors built TCR beta libraries using iRepertoire HTBI primers and Arm-PCR of CDR3 regions. One entry per CDR3 protein, called by TCRdb with MiXCR from the multiplex PCR reads. The data show some 490,000 distinct CDR3 sequences, around 12% seen once. Specified time point: newly diagnosed GD, antithyroid drugs for less than 3 months. With RNA extracted from PBMCs as input, the TCR library was made. These data also formed part of another study, on T cells in Graves' hyperthyroidism and ophthalmopathy.

The sample in question was peripheral blood mononuclear cells (PBMCs), obtained at new diagnosis, from a patient treated with antithyroid drugs. The receptor was derived from a woman aged 25-40 years with Graves disease.

The CDR3 DNA sequence: TGTGCCAGCAGTGAACAGGGTAGAGGTGAGCAGTTCTTC. Encoded protein: CASSEQGRGEQFF. The chain links TRBV25-1 to TRBJ2-1; D is perhaps TRBD1 (5 bases). Germline CDR1 reads MGHDK; CDR2 reads SYGVNS. The CDR3 sequence is 13 residues long. V dropped 2 bases and J dropped 9 bases, with 11 bases sitting between them.